This T cell receptor (beta chain) was observed in a study of control samples from healthy donors and cancer patients. Germline V gene sequence: CDR1 MNHEY, CDR2 SVGAGI. There are 13 residues in the CDR3. With 6 bases removed from V and 0 bases from J, the gap between germline ends came to 8 bases. Assay: immunoSEQ multiplex PCR; the TCRdb copy retains only in-frame clones and omits some. The sample comprises about 100,000 clones, approximately 93% of which are singletons, and approximately 7.9% rests with the top ten. This TCR came from a young man in good health. What was sequenced was blood. The V and J genes are TRBV6-5 and TRBJ1-2; no clear D. The chain's CDR3 is CASRAASNYGYTF. The CDR3 nucleotides read TGTGCCAGCAGGGCAGCATCTAACTATGGCTACACCTTC.